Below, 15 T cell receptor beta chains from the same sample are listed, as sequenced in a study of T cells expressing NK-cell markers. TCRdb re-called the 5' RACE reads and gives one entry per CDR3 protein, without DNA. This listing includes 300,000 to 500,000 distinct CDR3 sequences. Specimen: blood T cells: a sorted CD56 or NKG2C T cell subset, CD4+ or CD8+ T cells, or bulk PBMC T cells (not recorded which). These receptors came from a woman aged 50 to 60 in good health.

CDR3 sequence: CASSQGDRDTGELFF. This chain connects TRBV4-1 to TRBJ2-2; without DNA, the TCRdb call of TRBD1 cannot be checked. The CDR3 contains 15 residues. CDR1 is MGHRA, CDR2 YSYEKL, per germline.

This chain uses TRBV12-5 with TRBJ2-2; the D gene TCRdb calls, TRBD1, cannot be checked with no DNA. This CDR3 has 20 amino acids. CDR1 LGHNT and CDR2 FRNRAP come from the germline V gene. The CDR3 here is CASGSLGTRAQQVNTGELFF.

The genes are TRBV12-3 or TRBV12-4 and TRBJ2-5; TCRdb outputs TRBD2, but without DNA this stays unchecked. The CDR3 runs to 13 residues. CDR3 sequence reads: CASSLSSGKTQYF.

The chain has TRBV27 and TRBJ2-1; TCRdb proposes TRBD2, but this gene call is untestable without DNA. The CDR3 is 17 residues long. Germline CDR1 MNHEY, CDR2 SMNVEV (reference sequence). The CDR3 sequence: CASSLRGLAGSYNEQFF.

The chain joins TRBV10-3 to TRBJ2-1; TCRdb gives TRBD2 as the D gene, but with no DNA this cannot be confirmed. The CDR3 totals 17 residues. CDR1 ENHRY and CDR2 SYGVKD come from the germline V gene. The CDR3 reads CAIGRTSGFSSYNEQFF.

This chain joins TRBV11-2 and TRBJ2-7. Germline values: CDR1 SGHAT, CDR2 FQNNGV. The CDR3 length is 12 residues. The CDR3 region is CASSPRSYEQYF.

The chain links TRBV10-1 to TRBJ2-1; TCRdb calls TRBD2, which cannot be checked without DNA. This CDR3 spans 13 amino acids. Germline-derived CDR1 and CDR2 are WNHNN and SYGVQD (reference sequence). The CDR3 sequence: CASSGLAAKEQFF.

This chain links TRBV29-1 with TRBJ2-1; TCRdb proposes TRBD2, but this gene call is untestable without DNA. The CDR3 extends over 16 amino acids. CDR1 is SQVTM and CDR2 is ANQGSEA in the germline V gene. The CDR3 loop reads CSVDPLPIAGYNEQFF.

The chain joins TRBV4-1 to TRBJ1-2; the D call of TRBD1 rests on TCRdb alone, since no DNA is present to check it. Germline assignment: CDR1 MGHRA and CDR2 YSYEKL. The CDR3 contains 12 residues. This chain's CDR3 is CASSLQGSRYTF.

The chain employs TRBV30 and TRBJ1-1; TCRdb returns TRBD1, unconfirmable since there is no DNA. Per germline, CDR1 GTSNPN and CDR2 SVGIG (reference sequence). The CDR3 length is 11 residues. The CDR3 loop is CAWTPGTAAFF.

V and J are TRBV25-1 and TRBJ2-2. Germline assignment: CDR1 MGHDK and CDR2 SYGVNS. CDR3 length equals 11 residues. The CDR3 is CASSTHVGLFF.

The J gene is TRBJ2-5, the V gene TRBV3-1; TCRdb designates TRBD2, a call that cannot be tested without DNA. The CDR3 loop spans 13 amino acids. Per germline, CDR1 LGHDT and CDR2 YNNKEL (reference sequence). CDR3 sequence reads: CASSRRPIETQYF.

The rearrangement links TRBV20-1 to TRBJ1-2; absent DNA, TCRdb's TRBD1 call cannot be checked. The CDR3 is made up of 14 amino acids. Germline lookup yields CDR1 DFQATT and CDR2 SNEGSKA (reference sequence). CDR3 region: CSAKMTGGLGGYTF.

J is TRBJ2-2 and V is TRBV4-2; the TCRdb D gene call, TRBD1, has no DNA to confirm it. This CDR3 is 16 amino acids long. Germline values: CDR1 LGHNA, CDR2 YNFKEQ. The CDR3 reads CASSQDPPGDTGELFF.

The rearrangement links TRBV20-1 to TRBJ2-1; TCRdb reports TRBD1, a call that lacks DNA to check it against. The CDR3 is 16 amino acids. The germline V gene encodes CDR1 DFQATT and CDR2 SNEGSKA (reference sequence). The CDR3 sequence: CSARDRRREKRNEQFF.